This T cell receptor beta chain was obtained from a study of T cells in localized non-small cell lung cancer. The CDR3 is made up of 14 amino acids. The germline V and J ends were trimmed by 8 bases and 1 base, with 13 bases remaining between them. Germline CDR1 is SNHLY and CDR2 is FYNNEI. Generated by immunoSEQ multiplex PCR, the TCRdb table keeps only in-frame clones and is missing some. The sample has under 12,000 clones, 90% seen once. Study conclusions and caveats: The highest T cell clonality was in uninvolved adjacent lung, above tumor. Researchers found a median around 57 of the top 100 tumor clones in adjacent lung. Tumor samples were not multi-region, leaving intratumor heterogeneity unexcluded. Longer overall survival was linked to higher blood T cell density.

As regards this clone: The antigen remains unidentified.

The material was peripheral blood, obtained before any cancer treatment. The chain joins TRBV2 to TRBJ2-3; no firm D call. This TCR came from a male donor at least 60 years old with stage III lung adenocarcinoma. The CDR3 region is CASASGRGTDTQYF. The DNA for the CDR3 is TGTGCCAGCGCTTCGGGTCGGGGCACAGATACGCAGTATTTT. The whole variable domain, filled in from reference TRBV2 and TRBJ2-3, reads EPEVTQTPSHQVTQMGQEVILRCVPISNHLYFYWYRQILGQKVEFLVSFYNNEISEKSEIFDDQFSVERPDGSNFTLKIRSTKLEDSAMYFCASASGRGTDTQYFGPGTRLTVL.